The 9 T cell receptor beta chains listed next were all sequenced from one sample in a study of tumour-infiltrating T cells in Burkitt lymphoma. Assay used: immunoSEQ multiplex PCR; TCRdb lists only in-frame clones, some missing. The data hold about 6,600 clones, with about 85% observed a single time. Sequences were obtained from tumor tissue. These receptors were taken from a human donor with Burkitt lymphoma.

The rearrangement links TRBV7-8 to TRBJ2-7, with D hard to call. The V end was cut by 5 bases, the J end by 2 bases, with 10 bases between. The germline V gene has CDR1 SGHVS and CDR2 FQNEAQ. This CDR3 is 13 amino acids long. CDR3 in DNA: TGTGCCAGCAGCCGGGCTAACGCCTACGAGCAGTACTTC. Translating gives CASSRANAYEQYF.

The V call is TRBV6-5, the J call TRBJ1-5; maybe TRBD1 (5 bases). Germline assignment: CDR1 MNHEY and CDR2 SVGAGI. The germline V and J ends were trimmed by 6 bases and 4 bases, with 10 bases remaining between them. The CDR3 loop spans 13 amino acids. The CDR3 protein is CASRGQKNQPQHF. The CDR3 region has the DNA TGTGCCAGCAGAGGACAAAAGAATCAGCCCCAGCATTTT.

This clone was observed a few times. This chain uses TRBV18 with TRBJ1-2; D possibly corresponds to TRBD1 (5 bases). Germline V gene lookup returns CDR1 KGHSH and CDR2 LQKENI. The CDR3 runs to 14 residues. With 3 bases removed from V and 4 bases from J, the gap between germline ends came to 12 bases. CDR3 loop: CASSPPTESYGYTF. Written as DNA, the CDR3 is TGTGCCAGCTCACCCCCGACAGAGTCCTATGGCTACACCTTC.

The CDR3 sequence: CASSYGGRAYSYEQYF. DNA for the CDR3: TGTGCCAGCAGTTATGGCGGGAGGGCATATAGTTACGAGCAGTACTTC. This rearrangement joins TRBV6-5 to TRBJ2-5; the match to TRBD2 covers 9 bases. TRBJ2-7 explains the end of the DNA better; the J call may be wrong. Per the germline V gene, CDR1 is MNHEY and CDR2 is SVGAGI. CDR3 length equals 16 residues.

This rearrangement joins TRBV13 to TRBJ2-1; 8 bases are a match to TRBD2. This CDR3 is built from 16 residues. V shed 5 bases and J 2 bases; nucleotides not matched to a gene: 8. Germline loops: CDR1 PRHDT, CDR2 FYEKMQ (reference sequence). The CDR3 reads CASSETSGSTYNEQFF. The CDR3 DNA is TGTGCCAGCAGCGAAACGAGCGGGAGCACCTACAATGAGCAGTTCTTC. The variable domain in full, completed from reference TRBV13 and TRBJ2-1, reads AAGVIQSPRHLIKEKRETATLKCYPIPRHDTVYWYQQGPGQDPQFLISFYEKMQSDKGSIPDRFSAQQFSDYHSELNMSSLELGDSALYFCASSETSGSTYNEQFFGPGTRLTVL.

The rearrangement uses TRBV5-4 and TRBJ2-1, with TRBD2 identical over 9 bases. Germline V lookup: CDR1 SGHNT, CDR2 YYREEE (reference sequence). The CDR3 contains 13 residues. V was pared by 4 bases and J by 7 bases, with 3 bases of the junction left unmatched. The CDR3: CASSPGLANEQFF. CDR3 sequence (DNA): TGTGCCAGCAGCCCGGGACTAGCTAATGAGCAGTTCTTC. The full variable domain, its missing parts supplied by reference TRBV5-4 and TRBJ2-1, is ETGVTQSPTHLIKTRGQQVTLRCSSQSGHNTVSWYQQALGQGPQFIFQYYREEENGRGNFPPRFSGLQFPNYSSELNVNALELDDSALYLCASSPGLANEQFFGPGTRLTVL.

The chain carries TRBV2 and TRBJ1-3; 8 nucleotides line up with TRBD1. Looked up from germline, CDR1 is SNHLY and CDR2 is FYNNEI. Trimming took 9 bases from V and 0 from J; bases not matched to a gene: 4. This CDR3 has 14 amino acids. The CDR3 loop reads CARDRDGSGNTIYF. CDR3 coding DNA: TGTGCCAGGGACAGGGATGGCTCTGGAAACACCATATATTTT.

The chain combines TRBV19 with TRBJ2-1; 12 bases match TRBD2. The CDR3 totals 16 residues. The junction had 3 bases not matched to a gene; V was cut back by 6 bases and J by 0 bases. Germline V lookup: CDR1 LNHDA, CDR2 SQIVND (reference sequence). The CDR3 DNA follows: TGTGCCAGTAGCAGGACTAGCGGGAACTCCTACAATGAGCAGTTCTTC. Amino acid sequence: CASSRTSGNSYNEQFF.

This rearrangement joins TRBV7-9 to TRBJ1-2; D perhaps matches TRBD1 (5 bases). This CDR3 contains 16 residues. CDR1 is SEHNR and CDR2 is FQNEAQ in the germline V gene (reference sequence). V was trimmed by 3 bases and J by 7 bases, leaving 21 bases between them. DNA for the CDR3: TGTGCCAGCAGCTTCCCTAGGGGCACGGGCCTATTTGGCTACACCTTC. It is translated as CASSFPRGTGLFGYTF.